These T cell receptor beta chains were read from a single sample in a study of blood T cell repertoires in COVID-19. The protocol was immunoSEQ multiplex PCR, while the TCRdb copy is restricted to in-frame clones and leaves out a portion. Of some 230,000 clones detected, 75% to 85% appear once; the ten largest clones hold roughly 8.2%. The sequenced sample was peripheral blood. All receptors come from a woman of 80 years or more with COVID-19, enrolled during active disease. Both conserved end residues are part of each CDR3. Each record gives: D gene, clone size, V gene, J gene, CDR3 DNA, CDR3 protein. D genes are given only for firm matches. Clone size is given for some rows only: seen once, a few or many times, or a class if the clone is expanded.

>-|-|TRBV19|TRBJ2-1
TGTGCCAGTAGTACCTTACAGGGTTCCTACAATGAGCAGTTCTTC
CASSTLQGSYNEQFF
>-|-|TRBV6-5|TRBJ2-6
TGTGCCAGCAGTCCGGGGGGGGCCAACGTCCTGACTTTC
CASSPGGANVLTF
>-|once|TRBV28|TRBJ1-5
TGTGCCAGCAGCGCCCTTGGGGGGGGCTACAATCAGCCCCAGCATTTT
CASSALGGGYNQPQHF
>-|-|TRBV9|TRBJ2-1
TGTGCCAGCAGTCAAGTAGGGGGTGGGGAGCAGTTCTTC
CASSQVGGGEQFF
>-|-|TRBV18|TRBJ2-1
TGTGCCAGCTCACCATTGACAGAAAACAATGAGCAGTTCTTC
CASSPLTENNEQFF
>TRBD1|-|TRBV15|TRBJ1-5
TGTGCCACCAGCCCTCGGACAGGGCGCAATCAGCCCCAGCATTTT
CATSPRTGRNQPQHF
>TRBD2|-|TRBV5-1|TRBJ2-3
TGCGCCAGCAGCCTACTAGCGGACACAGATACGCAGTATTTT
CASSLLADTDTQYF
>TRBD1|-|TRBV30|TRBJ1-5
TGTGCCTGGAGTAAGGGGGCGCAGAGCAATCAGCCCCAGCATTTT
CAWSKGAQSNQPQHF
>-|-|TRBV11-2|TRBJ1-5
TGTGCCAGCAGCTTAGGCGTGGATCAGCCCCAGCATTTT
CASSLGVDQPQHF
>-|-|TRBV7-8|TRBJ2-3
TGTGCCAGCAGCTTAGCCCGGGGAGTACCGCAGTATTTT
CASSLARGVPQYF
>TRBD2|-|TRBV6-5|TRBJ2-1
TGTGCCAGCAGTTTCGGGAGGACTAGCGGGAACAATGAGCAGTTCTTC
CASSFGRTSGNNEQFF
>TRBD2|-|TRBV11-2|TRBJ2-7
TGTGCCAGCAGCCCGCGGACTAGCGGGAGCTACGAGCAGTACTTC
CASSPRTSGSYEQYF
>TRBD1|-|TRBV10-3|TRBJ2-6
TGTGCCATCCATGCTGGGGACAGTATCTCTGGGGCCAACGTCCTGACTTTC
CAIHAGDSISGANVLTF
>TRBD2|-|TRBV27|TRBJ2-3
TGTGCCAGCAGTTTATCAGCGGGAGTAATAGATACGCAGTATTTT
CASSLSAGVIDTQYF
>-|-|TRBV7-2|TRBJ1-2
TGTGCCAGCAGCCCCTTCAGGGAGGTGAATGGCTACACCTTC
CASSPFREVNGYTF
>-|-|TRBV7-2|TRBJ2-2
TGTGCCAGCAGCCTAGGGGCTGGCACCGGGGAGCTGTTTTTT
CASSLGAGTGELFF
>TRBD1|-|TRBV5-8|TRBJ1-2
TGTGCCAGCAGCCGGGACAGGGGACATGGCTACACCTTC
CASSRDRGHGYTF
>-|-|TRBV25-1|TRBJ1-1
TGTGCCAGCAGCCGAACAGTGAACACTGAAGCTTTCTTT
CASSRTVNTEAFF
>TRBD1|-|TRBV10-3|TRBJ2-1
TGTGCCATCAGGGGGGAAGGGGACAGGGACAATGAGCAGTTCTTC
CAIRGEGDRDNEQFF
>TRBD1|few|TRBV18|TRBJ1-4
TGTGCCAGCTCACAGGGACAGGGGAATGAAAAACTGTTTTTT
CASSQGQGNEKLFF
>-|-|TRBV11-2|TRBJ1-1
TGTGCCAGCAGCTTTGGGAGGGTGACTCGTGAAGCTTTCTTT
CASSFGRVTREAFF
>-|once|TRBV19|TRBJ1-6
TGTGCCAGCCGCTCAGGCTCCTATAATTCACCCCTCCACTTT
CASRSGSYNSPLHF
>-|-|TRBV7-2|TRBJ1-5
TGTGCCAGCAGCTTAAGATGGGCTCAGCCCCAGCATTTT
CASSLRWAQPQHF
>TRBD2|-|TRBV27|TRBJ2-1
TGTGCCAGCAGTTCTAGCGGGATCTACAATGAGCAGTTCTTC
CASSSSGIYNEQFF
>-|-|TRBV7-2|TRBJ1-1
TGTGCCAGCAGCCCCCCAAGGGGTAGGATCCCTGAAGCTTTCTTT
CASSPPRGRIPEAFF
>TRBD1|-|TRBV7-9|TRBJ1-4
TGTGCCAGCAGTTTAGGGGACAGGTCCAATGAAAAACTGTTTTTT
CASSLGDRSNEKLFF
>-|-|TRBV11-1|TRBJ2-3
TGTGCCAGCAGCTCACAGGGTCATACGCAGTATTTT
CASSSQGHTQYF
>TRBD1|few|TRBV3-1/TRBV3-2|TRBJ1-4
TGTGCCAGCAGCCCGAACAGGGGGTCGAATGAAAAACTGTTTTTT
CASSPNRGSNEKLFF
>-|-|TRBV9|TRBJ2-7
TGTGCCAGCAGCGTAGGGTCTGGCCACTACGAGCAGTACTTC
CASSVGSGHYEQYF
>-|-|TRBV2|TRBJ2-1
TGTGCCAGCAGTGAAACTGGTTCCTACAATGAGCAGTTCTTC
CASSETGSYNEQFF
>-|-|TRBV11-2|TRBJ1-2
TGTGCCAGCGGCGGGCAGGCCCTCAGGAACACCTTC
CASGGQALRNTF